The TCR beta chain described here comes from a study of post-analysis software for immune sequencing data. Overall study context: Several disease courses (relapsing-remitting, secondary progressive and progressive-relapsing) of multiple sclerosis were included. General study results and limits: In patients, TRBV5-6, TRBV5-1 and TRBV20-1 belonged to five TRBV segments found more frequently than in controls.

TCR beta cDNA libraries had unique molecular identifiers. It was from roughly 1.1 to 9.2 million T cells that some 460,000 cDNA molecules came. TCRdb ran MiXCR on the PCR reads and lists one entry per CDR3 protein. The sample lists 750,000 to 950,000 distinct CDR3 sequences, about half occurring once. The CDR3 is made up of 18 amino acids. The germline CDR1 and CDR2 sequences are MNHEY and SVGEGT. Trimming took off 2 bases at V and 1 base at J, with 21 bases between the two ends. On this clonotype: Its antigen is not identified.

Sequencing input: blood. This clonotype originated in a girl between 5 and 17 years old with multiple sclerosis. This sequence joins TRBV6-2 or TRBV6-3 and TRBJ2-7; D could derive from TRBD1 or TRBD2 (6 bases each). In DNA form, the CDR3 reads TGTGCCAGCAGTTACGGAGGGATACCAGGGGAGAGGTCCTACGAGCAGTACTTC. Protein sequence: CASSYGGIPGERSYEQYF.